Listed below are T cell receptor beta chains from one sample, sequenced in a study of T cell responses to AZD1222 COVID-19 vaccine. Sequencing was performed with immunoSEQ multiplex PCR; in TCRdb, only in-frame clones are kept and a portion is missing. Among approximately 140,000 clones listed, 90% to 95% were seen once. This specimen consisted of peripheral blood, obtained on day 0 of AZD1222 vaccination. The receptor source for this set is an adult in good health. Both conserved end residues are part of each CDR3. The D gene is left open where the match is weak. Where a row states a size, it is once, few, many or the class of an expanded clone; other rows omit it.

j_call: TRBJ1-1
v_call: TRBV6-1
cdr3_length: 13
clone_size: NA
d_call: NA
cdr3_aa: CASSEAQGTEAFF
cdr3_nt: TGTGCCAGCAGTGAAGCGCAAGGCACTGAAGCTTTCTTT

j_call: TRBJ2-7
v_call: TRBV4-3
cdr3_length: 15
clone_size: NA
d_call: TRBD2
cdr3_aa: CASSQLLAGEGEQYF
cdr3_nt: TGCGCCAGCAGCCAACTACTAGCGGGAGAAGGCGAGCAGTACTTC

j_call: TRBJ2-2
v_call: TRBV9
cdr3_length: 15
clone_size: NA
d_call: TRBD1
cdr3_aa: CASSQGALNTGELFF
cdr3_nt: TGTGCCAGCAGCCAGGGGGCCCTGAACACCGGGGAGCTGTTTTTT

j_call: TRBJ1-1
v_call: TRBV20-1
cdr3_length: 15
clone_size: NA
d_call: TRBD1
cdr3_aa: CSASSRGTGDTEAFF
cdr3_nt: TGCAGTGCTAGTTCAAGGGGGACAGGGGACACTGAAGCTTTCTTT

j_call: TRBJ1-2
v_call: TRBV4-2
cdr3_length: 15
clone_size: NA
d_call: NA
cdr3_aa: CASSPLFGWRYGYTF
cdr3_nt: TGTGCCAGCAGCCCGCTTTTCGGTTGGCGCTATGGCTACACCTTC

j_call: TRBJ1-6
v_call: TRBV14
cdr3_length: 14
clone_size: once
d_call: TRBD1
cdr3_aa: CASSPGTGNSPLHF
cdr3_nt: TGTGCCAGCAGCCCCGGGACAGGGAATTCACCCCTCCACTTT

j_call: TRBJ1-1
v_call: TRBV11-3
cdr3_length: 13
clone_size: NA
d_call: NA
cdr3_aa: CASSFGGKAEAFF
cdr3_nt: TGTGCCAGCAGCTTCGGGGGGAAGGCTGAAGCTTTCTTT

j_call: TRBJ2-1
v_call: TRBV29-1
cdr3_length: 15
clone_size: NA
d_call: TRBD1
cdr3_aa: CSVGGQGASYNEQFF
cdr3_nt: TGCAGCGTTGGCGGACAGGGGGCCTCCTACAATGAGCAGTTCTTC

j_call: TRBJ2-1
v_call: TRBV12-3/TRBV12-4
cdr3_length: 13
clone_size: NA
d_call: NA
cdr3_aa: CASSLDPILVQFF
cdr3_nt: TGTGCCAGCAGTTTAGACCCCATTTTAGTGCAGTTCTTC

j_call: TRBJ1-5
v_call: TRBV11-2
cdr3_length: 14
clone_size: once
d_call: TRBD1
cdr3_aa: CASSPGTGDQPQHF
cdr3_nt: TGTGCCAGCAGCCCCGGGACAGGGGATCAGCCCCAGCATTTT

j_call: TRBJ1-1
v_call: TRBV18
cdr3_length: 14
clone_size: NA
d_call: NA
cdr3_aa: CASSPNVAGTEAFF
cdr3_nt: TGTGCCAGCTCACCAAACGTCGCGGGCACTGAAGCTTTCTTT

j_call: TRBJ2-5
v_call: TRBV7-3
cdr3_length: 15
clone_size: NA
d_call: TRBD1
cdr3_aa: CASSRRQGTQETQYF
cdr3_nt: TGTGCCAGCAGCCGCCGACAGGGGACACAAGAGACCCAGTACTTC

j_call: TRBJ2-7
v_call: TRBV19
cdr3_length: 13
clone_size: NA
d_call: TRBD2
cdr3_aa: CATGSGGRYEQYF
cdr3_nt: TGTGCCACCGGCTCGGGGGGTCGGTACGAGCAGTACTTC